This T cell receptor (beta chain) was identified in a study of response to subunit inactivated influenza vaccine. TCRdb re-derived calls from the RT-PCR reads in MiXCR, one entry per CDR3 protein. The table lists approximately 520,000 distinct CDR3 sequences, about 15% of them singletons. CDR3 length: 16 residues. Trimming removed 1 base from V and 0 bases from J, with 10 bases in between. Regarding the study as a whole: After each seasonal influenza vaccination, few new T cells are recruited, the authors suggested.

This clonotype was observed a few times. Its matching antigen is unknown. Sequencing was performed on CD4+ T cells sorted from PBMCs, taken around 2 years after vaccination. The TCR was taken from a man between 50 and 75 years old who received an inactivated influenza vaccine. This rearrangement joins TRBV12-3 or TRBV12-4 to TRBJ2-4; D is possibly TRBD1 or TRBD2 (5 bases each). CDR3 protein: CASSLDGTLAKNIQYF. The DNA for the CDR3 is TGTGCCAGCAGTTTAGATGGGACCCTAGCCAAAAACATTCAGTACTTC.